This is a list of T cell receptor beta chains from one sample in a study of tumor T cells in aggressive B-cell lymphoma. Sequencing used immunoSEQ multiplex PCR; TCRdb keeps in-frame clones, though not all of them. The sample consists of 2,500 to 3,000 clones, 85% to 90% of them appearing once. Sample: tumor tissue. These receptors were obtained from an adult with diffuse large B cell lymphoma. Each CDR3 is given without its conserved first and last residue. Each record gives: J gene, V gene, CDR3 protein.

TRBJ2-3 | TRBV4-1 | ASSQEKGGTDTQY
TRBJ2-3 | TRBV7-3 | ASSLSGTGGTDTQY
TRBJ1-3 | TRBV13 | ASSFTSTGSGNTIY
TRBJ1-2 | TRBV9 | ASSPLGTGGPT
TRBJ2-2 | TRBV15 | ATSREDRLKGELF
TRBJ2-1 | TRBV11-2 | ASSFWTGGNEQF
TRBJ2-1 | TRBV7-8 | ASSSREDQYNEQF
TRBJ1-2 | TRBV5-1 | ASGRDGGYT
TRBJ2-7 | TRBV4-2 | ASSLRTGPPYEQY
TRBJ2-7 | TRBV5-1 | ASSPHPGEQY
TRBJ2-1 | TRBV11-3 | ASSLGRGSYNEQF
TRBJ1-1 | TRBV30 | AWSTVNTEAF
TRBJ2-3 | TRBV6-1 | ASSFTYTDTQY
TRBJ1-6 | TRBV6-8 | ASSWDRVNSPLH
TRBJ1-2 | TRBV28 | AARTGQLGYGYT
TRBJ2-5 | TRBV6-5 | ASSYLTLGATQY
TRBJ2-3 | TRBV6-6 | ASRQVDTQY
TRBJ1-2 | TRBV7-9 | ASSSGTGVYGYT
TRBJ2-3 | TRBV29-1 | SQTGLGADTQY
TRBJ2-6 | TRBV7-9 | ASSLDLSRGANVLT
TRBJ1-2 | TRBV25-1 | ASSELDRGYGYT
TRBJ2-3 | TRBV7-9 | ASSLRQGQSDTQY
TRBJ1-6 | TRBV7-2 | ASSSRQGNSPLH
TRBJ2-7 | TRBV9 | ASSVASGYYEQY
TRBJ1-4 | TRBV2 | ASRDRGGWEKLF